Following are 10 T cell receptor beta chains from one sample sequenced in a study of sequential checkpoint blockade in melanoma. Noted treatment: randomized to nivolumab then ipilimumab (arm A) or the reverse (arm B). The protocol was immunoSEQ multiplex PCR, while the TCRdb copy is restricted to in-frame clones and leaves out a portion. The data hold 1,500 or so clones, with under 30% observed a single time. The sequencing here drew on tumor tissue (inferred from file names), taken from a patient given nivolumab and ipilimumab in sequence. These receptors were collected from a human donor with melanoma.

This rearrangement joins TRBV12-5 to TRBJ1-1, with 8 positions matching TRBD1. CDR1 and CDR2 from the germline V gene are LGHNT and FRNRAP. This CDR3 region has 16 residues. CDR3 region: CASGDRGRGADTEAFF. CDR3 nucleotide sequence: TGTGCCAGCGGAGACAGGGGAAGGGGGGCGGACACTGAAGCTTTCTTT.

In this sample, this clone is large (0.1 to 1%). V usage is TRBV15 and J usage is TRBJ2-7, with D uncertain. There are 14 residues in the CDR3. Germline-derived CDR1 and CDR2 are LNHNV and YYDKDF (reference sequence). Trimming took 0 bases from V and 2 from J, leaving 8 bases between them. The CDR3 spells CATSRDLQTYEQYF. DNA for the CDR3: TGTGCCACCAGCAGAGATTTGCAGACCTACGAGCAGTACTTC.

This clone was counted only a few times. This chain joins TRBV19 and TRBJ1-1, with TRBD1 as a possible D gene (6 bases). CDR1 and CDR2 from the germline V gene are LNHDA and SQIVND (reference sequence). Trimming removed 0 bases from V and 5 bases from J, with 13 bases in between. This CDR3 is built from 15 residues. The CDR3 sequence: CASSIDRGERTEAFF. CDR3 nucleotide sequence: TGTGCCAGTAGTATAGACAGGGGCGAGAGAACTGAAGCTTTCTTT.

CDR3: CASSNGPSATDTQYF. The CDR3 DNA sequence: TGTGCCAGTAGTAACGGCCCCTCTGCCACAGATACGCAGTATTTT. The chain couples TRBV19 to TRBJ2-3; D is unresolved. Germline V gives CDR1 LNHDA, CDR2 SQIVND (reference sequence). Trimming removed 4 bases at V and 2 bases at J, with 13 bases between. The CDR3 is 15 amino acids.

This clone was counted a few times. The chain links TRBV4-1 to TRBJ2-3; 9 bases align to TRBD2. V lost 3 bases to trimming and J lost 4 bases; unmatched junction nucleotides: 5. The CDR3 is 15 residues long. Germline CDR1 is MGHRA and CDR2 is YSYEKL. CDR3 sequence reads: CASSQTGTSPDTQYF. Written as DNA, the CDR3 is TGCGCCAGCAGCCAGACCGGGACTAGCCCAGATACGCAGTATTTT.

V is TRBV19 and J is TRBJ1-5; no clear D. This CDR3 is 15 amino acids long. The V end lost 3 bases, the J end lost 2 bases, and 11 bases lay between the germline ends. Germline V gives CDR1 LNHDA, CDR2 SQIVND (reference sequence). In DNA form, the CDR3 reads TGTGCCAGTAGTATGACGGCTTACGGCAATCAGCCCCAGCATTTT. Protein sequence: CASSMTAYGNQPQHF.

This clone has only a few counts. The V gene is TRBV6-8, the J gene TRBJ1-2, with D perhaps matching TRBD1 (5 bases). The CDR3 loop spans 16 amino acids. V dropped 10 bases and J dropped 4 bases, with 25 bases sitting between them. Looked up from germline, CDR1 is MNHGY and CDR2 is SAAAGT. CDR3 nucleotide sequence: TGTGCCATCGGGAAGGCAGCGGGACGGTCGGTCTATGGCTACACCTTC. Its translation: CAIGKAAGRSVYGYTF.

This rearrangement joins TRBV15 to TRBJ1-5; a possible D gene is TRBD1 (5 bases). Germline V lookup: CDR1 LNHNV, CDR2 YYDKDF (reference sequence). The CDR3 runs to 16 residues. The V end lost 4 bases, the J end lost 0 bases, and 13 bases lay between the germline ends. The DNA for the CDR3 is TGTGCCACCAGCAACCTAGAGGGGTATAGCAATCAGCCCCAGCATTTT. It encodes CATSNLEGYSNQPQHF.

The J gene is TRBJ2-3, the V gene TRBV6-8; D might be TRBD2 (6 bases). Germline V lookup: CDR1 MNHGY, CDR2 SAAAGT. The ends were cut back, 7 bases at V and 2 bases at J, with 16 bases in the middle. The CDR3 is 15 residues long. The CDR3 DNA reads as TGTGCCAGCACGGCGGGACGTCCTAACACAGATACGCAGTATTTT. Its protein product is CASTAGRPNTDTQYF.

This clone ranks as medium-sized. This chain connects TRBV11-3 to TRBJ2-7; D gene ambiguous. Trimming removed 3 bases from V and 4 bases from J, with 13 bases in between. The CDR3 loop spans 14 amino acids. The germline CDR1 and CDR2 sequences are SGHNT and YENEEA. CDR3 DNA sequence: TGTGCCAGCAGCTTGGCCGAGAGTGAGTACGAGCAGTACTTC. Residues: CASSLAESEYEQYF.